Listed below are T cell receptor beta chains from one sample, sequenced in a study of T cells after yellow fever vaccination. Each CDR3 protein is one row after TCRdb ran MiXCR on the 5' RACE reads. The sample holds around 260,000 distinct CDR3 sequences, roughly 4.8% seen once. Sequenced material: CD4+ T cells sorted from PBMCs, taken on the day of the yellow fever booster vaccination. The receptors come from a young man who received the YFV17D yellow fever vaccine. The CDR3 runs from the conserved cysteine through the conserved F or W. The D gene is left open where the match is weak. A row's size may be missing; if present it is once, few, many or a size class.

CDR3nt,CDR3aa,abundance,v_gene,d_gene,j_gene
TGTGCCAGCAGTTGGGTCCCTCATACGCAGTATTTT,CASSWVPHTQYF,NA,TRBV28,NA,TRBJ2-3
TGTGCCAGCAGCCAACACGCCTACAGCGGGAGAAGCACAGATACGCAGTATTTT,CASSQHAYSGRSTDTQYF,NA,TRBV6-2/TRBV6-3,TRBD2,TRBJ2-3
TGCGCCAGCAGCTTGGGGGTCAGCGACACCGGGGAGCTGTTTTTT,CASSLGVSDTGELFF,many,TRBV5-1,NA,TRBJ2-2
TGTGCCAGCAGTTTATTGGGCAGGGGGAACACTGAAGCTTTCTTT,CASSLLGRGNTEAFF,many,TRBV12-3/TRBV12-4,NA,TRBJ1-1
TGTGCCATCAGCGAACCCGTTGCGGCGGGGGGCGGAGAGATCCAGTACTTC,CAISEPVAAGGGEIQYF,NA,TRBV10-3,TRBD2,TRBJ2-5
TGTGCCAGCAGTGAAGCGCTGGATAGCAATCAGCCCCAGCATTTT,CASSEALDSNQPQHF,many,TRBV6-1,NA,TRBJ1-5
TGTGCCAGCAGCTTGGAGGTGGGGGCAGCTTTCTTT,CASSLEVGAAFF,NA,TRBV5-6,NA,TRBJ1-1
TGTGCCCTCGGGTCAAGACACTATGGCTACACCTTC,CALGSRHYGYTF,NA,TRBV6-1,NA,TRBJ1-2
TGTGCCAGCAGCCTACGGACAGGACCAACGGGTCAGCCCCAGCATTTT,CASSLRTGPTGQPQHF,few,TRBV7-2,TRBD1,TRBJ1-5
TGTGCCAGCAGCATAACTAGCGGGGGGGCCCCAGATACGCAGTATTTT,CASSITSGGAPDTQYF,NA,TRBV7-2,TRBD2,TRBJ2-3
TGCAGCGTTGAAGATCTGAATGGTCGGGAGCAGTACTTC,CSVEDLNGREQYF,NA,TRBV29-1,NA,TRBJ2-7
TGTGCCAGCAGTCGACGGGACAGGGTGGACTATGGCTACACCTTC,CASSRRDRVDYGYTF,few,TRBV28,TRBD1,TRBJ1-2
TGTGCCAGCAGTCTGACTGGACCTGGAAACACCATATATTTT,CASSLTGPGNTIYF,NA,TRBV7-6,NA,TRBJ1-3
TGTGCCAGCAGCGTAGCTCTGAAAGAGACCCAGTACTTC,CASSVALKETQYF,NA,TRBV9,NA,TRBJ2-5
TGCGCCAGCAGCACAGACAGGGTAGTTTCCTACAATGAGCAGTTCTTC,CASSTDRVVSYNEQFF,few,TRBV5-1,TRBD1,TRBJ2-1
TGCAGTGCTAGACCACAGAACACTGAAGCTTTCTTT,CSARPQNTEAFF,many,TRBV20-1,NA,TRBJ1-1
TGTGCCAGCAGCTTAGCGGCTAACTATGGCTACACCTTC,CASSLAANYGYTF,many,TRBV7-2,NA,TRBJ1-2
TGTGCCAGCAGCACAGGGGGCTCTGGAAACACCATATATTTT,CASSTGGSGNTIYF,many,TRBV7-9,TRBD1,TRBJ1-3
TGCGCCAGCAGCTTCTCAACAGGGTTCGAGCAGTACTTC,CASSFSTGFEQYF,NA,TRBV5-1,NA,TRBJ2-7
TGTGCCAGCAGTTACGAGGGGTACCAAGAGACCCAGTACTTC,CASSYEGYQETQYF,NA,TRBV6-2/TRBV6-3,NA,TRBJ2-5
TGCGCCAGCAGCTTCGCCGCCAGGGGGAACTATGGCTACACCTTC,CASSFAARGNYGYTF,NA,TRBV5-1,TRBD1,TRBJ1-2
TGTGCCAGTGCTTGGGGCCTAGCGGGGCGGGATACGCAGTATTTT,CASAWGLAGRDTQYF,few,TRBV19,TRBD2,TRBJ2-3
TGTGCCAGCAGCCGTGCGGGGACTGGGGCCAACGTCCTGACTTTC,CASSRAGTGANVLTF,NA,TRBV5-4,NA,TRBJ2-6
TGTGCCAGCAGTAACTACAGGGGGCGCTTGAACACTGAAGCTTTCTTT,CASSNYRGRLNTEAFF,few,TRBV2,TRBD1,TRBJ1-1
TGTGCCACACTATCCGGGACAACGAACACCGGGGAGCTGTTTTTT,CATLSGTTNTGELFF,many,TRBV2,NA,TRBJ2-2
TGTGCCACCGTTGGGACAAGGGAGCCGAATGAGCAGTTCTTC,CATVGTREPNEQFF,many,TRBV24-1,NA,TRBJ2-1
TGTGCCAGCAGCCAAACTGAATCTAATTCACCCCTCCACTTT,CASSQTESNSPLHF,few,TRBV3-1,NA,TRBJ1-6
TGCGCCAGCAGTGATCGGAGGGGGACAGGGGGGCTCGAGCAGTACTTC,CASSDRRGTGGLEQYF,many,TRBV10-2,TRBD1,TRBJ2-7
TGTGCCAGCAGCGGACCAACGGCTTTCTTT,CASSGPTAFF,few,TRBV12-3/TRBV12-4,NA,TRBJ1-1
TGTGCCAGCAGCCAGAATGCGGACTCCACAGATACGCAGTATTTT,CASSQNADSTDTQYF,few,TRBV3-1,NA,TRBJ2-3
TGCAGTGCTCCCCGACAGGGCACAGATACGCAGTATTTT,CSAPRQGTDTQYF,NA,TRBV20-1,NA,TRBJ2-3
TGTGCCAGCAGCTTAGGAACGGGTATACAAGAGACCCAGTACTTC,CASSLGTGIQETQYF,few,TRBV7-2,NA,TRBJ2-5
TGTGCCAGCAAGGGGACTAGCGGGGTTAGCGGGGAGCTGTTTTTT,CASKGTSGVSGELFF,NA,TRBV27,TRBD2,TRBJ2-2
TGTGCCAGCTCACCCCCAGGGGGCTCGGTAGTCGGAGCTTTCTTT,CASSPPGGSVVGAFF,few,TRBV18,TRBD1,TRBJ1-1
TGCGCCAGCATCGGTAGCACAGATACGCAGTATTTT,CASIGSTDTQYF,NA,TRBV5-1,NA,TRBJ2-3
TGTGCCAGCTCACCACCGGGAGGGGCCAATCAGCCCCAGCATTTT,CASSPPGGANQPQHF,few,TRBV18,NA,TRBJ1-5
TGCGCCAGCAGTCTTGGACAGGTCTCCCCAGATACGCAGTATTTT,CASSLGQVSPDTQYF,few,TRBV5-1,TRBD1,TRBJ2-3
TGTGCCAGCAGTTATGCGGGGGGTCCCCAGTTCTTC,CASSYAGGPQFF,few,TRBV6-6,TRBD2,TRBJ2-1
TGTGCCAGCAGAGCAGGGAGGATTTGGAGCAATCAGCCCCAGCATTTT,CASRAGRIWSNQPQHF,NA,TRBV6-5,NA,TRBJ1-5
TGTGCCAGCAGTGATCAGGCGGTCGGCTACACCTTC,CASSDQAVGYTF,NA,TRBV2,NA,TRBJ1-2
TGTGCCAGCAGCCCAAGGACTAGCGGGGCTAGCACAGATACGCAGTATTTT,CASSPRTSGASTDTQYF,medium-sized,TRBV7-2,TRBD2,TRBJ2-3
TGTGCCAGCAGTTCCCCTAGCGGGGGGGCCAGAGAGCAGTTCTTC,CASSSPSGGAREQFF,many,TRBV12-3/TRBV12-4,TRBD2,TRBJ2-1
TGCGCCAGCAGCTCTACACTAGATACAGATACGCAGTATTTT,CASSSTLDTDTQYF,few,TRBV5-1,NA,TRBJ2-3
TGCAGTGCTAGGATTCGACAGGGCTCCACGAACACTGAAGCTTTCTTT,CSARIRQGSTNTEAFF,many,TRBV20-1,TRBD1,TRBJ1-1
TGTGCCAGCAGCATTGACAGGGTTCGGCGGATCTTT,CASSIDRVRRIF,NA,TRBV7-8,TRBD1,TRBJ1-1
TGTGCCAGCAGTTTCAGAGGGGCCGGGGGGAATGAGCAGTTCTTC,CASSFRGAGGNEQFF,many,TRBV12-3/TRBV12-4,TRBD2,TRBJ2-1
TGTGCTAGTGGTTTGTCGGGGGCGCAAGGAAACACCATATATTTT,CASGLSGAQGNTIYF,few,TRBV12-5,NA,TRBJ1-3
TGTGCCAGTACCCTCGGACGGCGGTCCTACAATGAGCAGTTCTTC,CASTLGRRSYNEQFF,few,TRBV19,NA,TRBJ2-1